This is a list of T cell receptor beta chains from one sample in a study of blood T cell repertoires in COVID-19. Data came from immunoSEQ multiplex PCR; TCRdb stores just in-frame clones and leaves some out. The sample yields approximately 330,000 clones, around 90% seen once. The source material was peripheral blood. These receptors were obtained from a woman aged 40 to 49 with COVID-19, enrolled during active disease. Both conserved end residues are part of each CDR3. The D gene is left open where the match is weak. Clone size is given for some rows only: seen once, a few or many times, or a class if the clone is expanded.

TGTGCCAGCAGTAAGAATCCCCGACAGGGCAAAGAAGCTTTCTTT CASSKNPRQGKEAFF TRBV27 TRBD1 TRBJ1-1 NA
TGTGCCAGCAGCGTAAGCGGCGTTCCGAACACTGAAGCTTTCTTT CASSVSGVPNTEAFF TRBV9 NA TRBJ1-1 NA
TGTGCCAGCAGCTGGACAATGGCCAGGGACTACACCTTC CASSWTMARDYTF TRBV7-2 NA TRBJ1-2 NA
TGCGCCAGCAGCTTGGCCAAACTAAGGCGGACAGGGGAGTACCAAGAGACCCAGTACTTC CASSLAKLRRTGEYQETQYF TRBV5-1 TRBD1 TRBJ2-5 NA
TGCGCCAGCAGCTTAAAAGAAGCGGGAGGGGGCCCCTACAATGAGCAGTTCTTC CASSLKEAGGGPYNEQFF TRBV5-1 TRBD2 TRBJ2-1 NA
TGTGCCAGTAGTATGATGAGCACGGTGTCTGGGGCCAACGTCCTGACTTTC CASSMMSTVSGANVLTF TRBV19 NA TRBJ2-6 NA
TGTGCCAGCGCAGGATACAGGGGGGCGCTCTCCTACGAGCAGTACTTC CASAGYRGALSYEQYF TRBV28 TRBD1 TRBJ2-7 NA
TGTGCCAGCAGCTCGGTCATCACAGGTCTCGAAAACCAAGAGACCCAGTACTTC CASSSVITGLENQETQYF TRBV7-9 NA TRBJ2-5 NA
TGTGCCAGCAGCTTGGCCCCTAGCACAGATACGCAGTATTTT CASSLAPSTDTQYF TRBV5-4 NA TRBJ2-3 NA
TGTGCCAGCAGCAGGACAGGGAATAATTCACCCCTCCACTTT CASSRTGNNSPLHF TRBV11-1 TRBD1 TRBJ1-6 few
TGTGCCAGCAATCTGGGACAGGGAAATTCACCCCTCCACTTT CASNLGQGNSPLHF TRBV28 TRBD1 TRBJ1-6 NA
TGTGCCAGCAGTTTACAGGGGCGAAACGAGCAGTACTTC CASSLQGRNEQYF TRBV28 NA TRBJ2-7 NA
TGTGCCAGCAGCTTAATTCAGGGCACAGATACGCAGTATTTT CASSLIQGTDTQYF TRBV7-9 NA TRBJ2-3 NA
TGTGCCAGTACCAAGACTATGGAGGTGTACAATGAGCAGTTCTTC CASTKTMEVYNEQFF TRBV19 NA TRBJ2-1 NA
TGTGCCACCAGTGACCAGGACAGGATAAACAATGAGCAGTTCTTC CATSDQDRINNEQFF TRBV24-1 TRBD1 TRBJ2-1 NA
TGTGCCAGCAGTCCTGGGACAGGGAAGTACACTGAAGCTTTCTTT CASSPGTGKYTEAFF TRBV27 TRBD1 TRBJ1-1 NA
TGTGCCAGCAGTGATGGGGGCCCGAACTATAATTCACCCCTCCACTTT CASSDGGPNYNSPLHF TRBV27 NA TRBJ1-6 NA
TGTGCCAGCAGTTTATCCATAGCGGGGAGCGAGCAGTACTTC CASSLSIAGSEQYF TRBV27 TRBD2 TRBJ2-7 NA
TGTGCCTGGAGTGTACAGGGGTACGATGAAGCTTTCTTT CAWSVQGYDEAFF TRBV30 TRBD1 TRBJ1-1 NA
TGTGCCAGCAGCCCCGCCCCGGGACAGCACTCTGGGGCCAACGTCCTGACTTTC CASSPAPGQHSGANVLTF TRBV7-8 TRBD1 TRBJ2-6 NA
TGTGCCAGCTCCGGGGGGACTGGAAACACCATATATTTT CASSGGTGNTIYF TRBV6-6 NA TRBJ1-3 NA
TGTGCCAGCAGTGCTTCGACAGGGGGCAATCAGCCCCAGCATTTT CASSASTGGNQPQHF TRBV6-4 TRBD1 TRBJ1-5 NA
TGTGCCAGCAGTTTCACATGGGCCGGGACTAGCGGATACACAGATACGCAGTATTTT CASSFTWAGTSGYTDTQYF TRBV27 TRBD2 TRBJ2-3 NA
TGTGCCAGTAGTCCCGGGAGCAACACAGATACGCAGTATTTT CASSPGSNTDTQYF TRBV19 NA TRBJ2-3 NA
TGTGCCAGCAGTCTGACAGCTGCGAACACTGAAGCTTTCTTT CASSLTAANTEAFF TRBV27 NA TRBJ1-1 NA
TGTGCCAGCAGTTTCAGGGGGACTCAGCCCCAGCATTTT CASSFRGTQPQHF TRBV27 TRBD1 TRBJ1-5 NA
TGTGCCAGCAGTTACTCGATCACTCGAGGAGAGACCCAGTACTTC CASSYSITRGETQYF TRBV6-5 NA TRBJ2-5 NA
TGTGCCAGTACACATAACTATGGCTACACCTTC CASTHNYGYTF TRBV28 NA TRBJ1-2 once
TGCAGCGTTGAAGCAGGGACAGGGGGCGGGAACTATGGCTACACCTTC CSVEAGTGGGNYGYTF TRBV29-1 TRBD1 TRBJ1-2 NA
TGTGCCAGCAGCTTCAGGGGCGCAGATACGCAGTATTTT CASSFRGADTQYF TRBV7-2 NA TRBJ2-3 NA
TGTGCCAGCAGTTTATCGACGGGGAGGGGTACGGAGTCACCCCTCCACTTT CASSLSTGRGTESPLHF TRBV28 NA TRBJ1-6 NA
TGTGCCAGCAGTGCCGAGATTCAAACAGTGAACACTGAAGCTTTCTTT CASSAEIQTVNTEAFF TRBV2 NA TRBJ1-1 NA
TGCGCCAGCAGCTTGTCAACAGGCCAAGAGACCCAGTACTTC CASSLSTGQETQYF TRBV5-1 NA TRBJ2-5 NA
TGTGCCAGCAGCTCCCAGGTAGCGGGTACCCGGGGGACCCAGTACTTC CASSSQVAGTRGTQYF TRBV7-2 TRBD2 TRBJ2-5 NA
TGCAGCGTTCGAGGGACAGATCAGCCCCAGCATTTT CSVRGTDQPQHF TRBV29-1 TRBD1 TRBJ1-5 NA
TGTGCCAGCAGTGGGACGGGAGGTGAGCAGTTCTTC CASSGTGGEQFF TRBV2 TRBD2 TRBJ2-1 NA
TGTGCCAGCAGCTTGGCGGGACTAGCGGATTTACAAGAGACCCAGTACTTC CASSLAGLADLQETQYF TRBV5-4 TRBD2 TRBJ2-5 NA
TGTGCCAGCAGCCCCCCTGGGACAGGGCGGCTATTAGGGGGCTACACCTTC CASSPPGTGRLLGGYTF TRBV5-4 TRBD1 TRBJ1-2 NA
TGTGCCAGCAGCCGTTCGAACTTCTATGGCTACACCTTC CASSRSNFYGYTF TRBV28 NA TRBJ1-2 NA
TGTGCCAGCAGCTCGGACAGGGCAGACCCTATGAACACTGAAGCTTTCTTT CASSSDRADPMNTEAFF TRBV5-5 TRBD1 TRBJ1-1 NA
TGTGCCAGTAGTCCCCCCGACAGGGGAAGAGGTCAGCCCCAGCATTTT CASSPPDRGRGQPQHF TRBV19 TRBD1 TRBJ1-5 NA
TGTGCCAGCAGTCCACTAGCGGGAGGCTCCTACGAGCAGTACTTC CASSPLAGGSYEQYF TRBV28 TRBD2 TRBJ2-7 NA
TGTGCCAGCCAAACTCGGGGGGGGAACGAAAAACTGTTTTTT CASQTRGGNEKLFF TRBV28 NA TRBJ1-4 NA
TGTGCCAGTAGTACATTAGGAGGGTTTAGCAATCAGCCCCAGCATTTT CASSTLGGFSNQPQHF TRBV19 NA TRBJ1-5 NA
TGTGCCAGCAGTTTATCCCCTAGCGGGTTATCCACAGATACGCAGTATTTT CASSLSPSGLSTDTQYF TRBV27 TRBD2 TRBJ2-3 NA
TGTGCCACCAGCAACGGATGGACAGGGCTCAATCAGCCCCAGCATTTT CATSNGWTGLNQPQHF TRBV15 TRBD1 TRBJ1-5 NA
TGTGCCAGCAGCGTCGGGACTAGCGAGGTCTACGAGCAGTACTTC CASSVGTSEVYEQYF TRBV9 TRBD2 TRBJ2-7 NA
TGTGCCAGCAGTGCGGGGGGGGCTAGCAATCAGCCCCAGCATTTT CASSAGGASNQPQHF TRBV6-2/TRBV6-3 NA TRBJ1-5 few
TGTGCCTCCTCCGGGACTAGCGGGGGCAATGAGCAGTTCTTC CASSGTSGGNEQFF TRBV19 TRBD2 TRBJ2-1 NA
TGTGCCACCAGCAGCCTAATGACAGGGGCTGGGGCCAACGTCCTGACTTTC CATSSLMTGAGANVLTF TRBV15 TRBD1 TRBJ2-6 NA
TGTGCCAGCAGTTACGTAGAGCGGGATACGCAGTATTTT CASSYVERDTQYF TRBV6-2/TRBV6-3 NA TRBJ2-3 NA
TGTGCCAGCCACCGCACAGGGAACACTGAAGCTTTCTTT CASHRTGNTEAFF TRBV28 NA TRBJ1-1 NA
TGCGCCAGCAGGACCGGGACTACGTCCCGCGAGCAGTACTTC CASRTGTTSREQYF TRBV10-2 TRBD2 TRBJ2-7 NA
TGTGCCAGCAGCCCTCCCACAGGGCAAGGGTATGGCTACACCTTC CASSPPTGQGYGYTF TRBV28 NA TRBJ1-2 NA
TGTGCCAGCAGCCCTATACCGGACAGGGGGATCTATGGCTACACCTTC CASSPIPDRGIYGYTF TRBV7-9 TRBD1 TRBJ1-2 NA
TGTGCCAGTAGTAGTATCCGAGGGAGGAAATCGAGCAATGAGCAGTTCTTC CASSSIRGRKSSNEQFF TRBV19 NA TRBJ2-1 NA
TGTGCCAGCAGCCCGGGACATCGTAGCAATCAGCCCCAGCATTTT CASSPGHRSNQPQHF TRBV11-2 NA TRBJ1-5 NA
TGTGCCAGCAGCTTCCCCTTCGAAAAACTGTTTTTT CASSFPFEKLFF TRBV7-2 NA TRBJ1-4 NA
TGTGCCAGTAGTATATTTTCTCTAGGTGGTGAAAAACTGTTTTTT CASSIFSLGGEKLFF TRBV19 NA TRBJ1-4 NA